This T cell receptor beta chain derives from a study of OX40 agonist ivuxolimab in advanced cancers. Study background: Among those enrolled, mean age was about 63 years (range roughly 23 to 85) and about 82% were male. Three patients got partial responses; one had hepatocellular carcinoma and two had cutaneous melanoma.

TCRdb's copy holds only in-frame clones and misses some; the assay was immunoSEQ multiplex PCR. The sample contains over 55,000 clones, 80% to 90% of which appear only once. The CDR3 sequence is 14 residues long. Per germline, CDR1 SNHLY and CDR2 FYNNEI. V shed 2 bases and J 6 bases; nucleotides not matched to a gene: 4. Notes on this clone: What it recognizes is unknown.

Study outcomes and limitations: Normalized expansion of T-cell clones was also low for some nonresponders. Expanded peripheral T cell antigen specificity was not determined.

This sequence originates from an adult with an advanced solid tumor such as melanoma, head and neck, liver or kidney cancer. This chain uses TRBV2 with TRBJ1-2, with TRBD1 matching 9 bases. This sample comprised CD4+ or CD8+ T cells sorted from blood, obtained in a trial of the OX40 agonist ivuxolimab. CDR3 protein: CASSERQGVDGYTF. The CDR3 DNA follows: TGTGCCAGCAGTGAAAGACAGGGGGTCGATGGCTACACCTTC.